Described below is a single T cell receptor (beta chain) sequence and its context. The antigen is unknown. Germline V CDR1 and CDR2: SGHTA, FQGNSA. V was trimmed by 3 bases and J by 4 bases, leaving 10 bases between them. CDR3 size: 13 residues. Using a J-beta primer mix together with a sample-barcoded 5' primer, a second PCR was run for roughly 7 to 11 cycles. TCRdb re-called the 5' RACE reads through MiXCR, storing one row per CDR3 protein. The repertoire holds hundreds of thousands of distinct CDR3 sequences, approximately 52% seen once, with 51% in the top ten. This sample is part of a study of blood T cells in healthy people across ages. Study observations and caveats: Unknown CMV status may confound age-related changes in expanded clones.

The origin of this receptor is a man between 60 and 75 years old in good health. Sequencing input: blood. The chain couples TRBV7-2 to TRBJ2-7; D gene unclear. The CDR3 bases are TGTGCCAGCAGCTTCCCTCCTCCGTACGAGCAGTACTTC. Protein: CASSFPPPYEQYF. The entire variable domain, with the rest obtained from reference TRBV7-2 and TRBJ2-7, is as follows: GAGVSQSPSNKVTEKGKDVELRCDPISGHTALYWYRQSLGQGLEFLIYFQGNSAPDKSGLPSDRFSAERTGGSVSTLTIQRTQQEDSAVYLCASSFPPPYEQYFGPGTRLTVT.